Listed below are T cell receptor beta chains from one sample, sequenced in a study of blood T cell repertoires in COVID-19. The table came from immunoSEQ multiplex PCR; TCRdb's copy has only in-frame clones and leaves some out. This sample carries some 110,000 clones, more than 75% of them seen once, and the ten largest clones take 5% to 6.5%. Sequencing input: peripheral blood. Receptors were obtained from a human donor in a cohort sampled during active COVID-19. CDR3s include the opening cysteine and the closing phenylalanine or tryptophan. The D gene is left open where the match is weak. Some rows have no size entry. The others give once, few or many, or a class for an expanded clone.

clone_size: .
v_call: TRBV3-1/TRBV3-2
j_call: TRBJ2-7
d_call: .
cdr3_aa: CASSQTGTTSRSYEQYF
cdr3_nt: TGTGCCAGCAGCCAGACGGGGACAACCAGCCGCTCCTACGAGCAGTACTTC

clone_size: .
v_call: TRBV28
j_call: TRBJ1-6
d_call: .
cdr3_aa: CASTRKYNSPLHF
cdr3_nt: TGTGCCAGCACCAGAAAATATAATTCACCCCTCCACTTT

clone_size: .
v_call: TRBV19
j_call: TRBJ2-1
d_call: TRBD1
cdr3_aa: CASSINDRGTYNEQFF
cdr3_nt: TGTGCCAGTAGTATCAATGACAGGGGAACCTACAATGAGCAGTTCTTC

clone_size: few
v_call: TRBV6-5
j_call: TRBJ2-7
d_call: TRBD2
cdr3_aa: CATLSGRAPYEQYF
cdr3_nt: TGTGCCACCCTGAGCGGGAGGGCCCCCTACGAGCAGTACTTC

clone_size: .
v_call: TRBV30
j_call: TRBJ1-3
d_call: .
cdr3_aa: CAWSVAPGSGNTIYF
cdr3_nt: TGTGCCTGGAGTGTAGCCCCAGGGTCTGGAAACACCATATATTTT

clone_size: .
v_call: TRBV14
j_call: TRBJ1-5
d_call: .
cdr3_aa: CASSQDGQGLRNQPQHF
cdr3_nt: TGTGCCAGCAGCCAAGATGGGCAGGGGCTTCGCAATCAGCCCCAGCATTTT

clone_size: .
v_call: TRBV28
j_call: TRBJ2-1
d_call: TRBD2
cdr3_aa: CASSPARAGGEQFF
cdr3_nt: TGTGCCAGCAGTCCCGCGCGGGCGGGGGGTGAGCAGTTCTTC

clone_size: .
v_call: TRBV19
j_call: TRBJ2-5
d_call: TRBD2
cdr3_aa: CASSSQAGGGETQYF
cdr3_nt: TGTGCCAGTAGTTCCCAAGCGGGAGGGGGGGAGACCCAGTACTTC

clone_size: few
v_call: TRBV6-6
j_call: TRBJ1-3
d_call: .
cdr3_aa: CASSPDRPIYPSSGNTIYF
cdr3_nt: TGTGCCAGCAGTCCAGACAGGCCTATCTACCCGAGCTCTGGAAACACCATATATTTT

clone_size: once
v_call: TRBV7-2
j_call: TRBJ2-1
d_call: TRBD2
cdr3_aa: CASSSSGRTNNEQFF
cdr3_nt: TGTGCCAGCAGCTCTAGCGGGAGGACAAACAATGAGCAGTTCTTC

clone_size: once
v_call: TRBV18
j_call: TRBJ1-1
d_call: .
cdr3_aa: CASSLRNTEAFF
cdr3_nt: TGTGCCAGCTCACTGCGGAACACTGAAGCTTTCTTT

clone_size: .
v_call: TRBV15
j_call: TRBJ2-2
d_call: .
cdr3_aa: CATSVPGNTGELFF
cdr3_nt: TGTGCCACCAGCGTGCCCGGGAACACCGGGGAGCTGTTTTTT

clone_size: .
v_call: TRBV9
j_call: TRBJ2-5
d_call: TRBD2
cdr3_aa: CASSVGTSEGLETQYF
cdr3_nt: TGTGCCAGCAGCGTAGGAACTAGCGAAGGTTTGGAGACCCAGTACTTC

clone_size: .
v_call: TRBV7-2
j_call: TRBJ2-7
d_call: .
cdr3_aa: CASSLGRFGEQYF
cdr3_nt: TGTGCCAGCAGCTTAGGCAGGTTCGGAGAGCAGTACTTC

clone_size: once
v_call: TRBV28
j_call: TRBJ1-3
d_call: .
cdr3_aa: CASRRGGSGNTIYF
cdr3_nt: TGTGCCAGCAGAAGAGGGGGCTCTGGAAACACCATATATTTT

clone_size: .
v_call: TRBV12-3/TRBV12-4
j_call: TRBJ1-1
d_call: .
cdr3_aa: CASSFRPRTEAFF
cdr3_nt: TGTGCCAGCAGTTTCAGGCCAAGGACTGAAGCTTTCTTT

clone_size: .
v_call: TRBV6-5
j_call: TRBJ1-2
d_call: .
cdr3_aa: CASNGLNYGYTF
cdr3_nt: TGTGCCAGCAATGGCCTTAACTATGGCTACACCTTC

clone_size: .
v_call: TRBV19
j_call: TRBJ2-1
d_call: .
cdr3_aa: CASSQSGTSLDNEQFF
cdr3_nt: TGTGCCAGTAGTCAAAGCGGGACATCCCTCGACAATGAGCAGTTCTTC

clone_size: .
v_call: TRBV18
j_call: TRBJ1-2
d_call: .
cdr3_aa: CASSPRDKVTNYGYTF
cdr3_nt: TGTGCCAGCTCACCACGGGACAAGGTTACTAACTATGGCTACACCTTC

clone_size: .
v_call: TRBV6-5
j_call: TRBJ2-1
d_call: .
cdr3_aa: CASSRDGGEGNEQFF
cdr3_nt: TGTGCCAGCAGTCGCGACGGGGGTGAGGGAAATGAGCAGTTCTTC

clone_size: .
v_call: TRBV19
j_call: TRBJ1-1
d_call: TRBD1
cdr3_aa: CASSPRQGPPRMNTEAFF
cdr3_nt: TGTGCCAGTAGTCCACGACAGGGACCCCCGCGTATGAACACTGAAGCTTTCTTT

clone_size: .
v_call: TRBV12-3/TRBV12-4
j_call: TRBJ1-1
d_call: .
cdr3_aa: CASRATANTEAFF
cdr3_nt: TGTGCCAGCAGGGCGACAGCGAACACTGAAGCTTTCTTT

clone_size: .
v_call: TRBV4-1
j_call: TRBJ1-2
d_call: .
cdr3_aa: CASSQVNRVSGYTF
cdr3_nt: TGCGCCAGCAGCCAAGTGAACAGGGTGAGTGGCTACACCTTC

clone_size: .
v_call: TRBV28
j_call: TRBJ2-1
d_call: TRBD1
cdr3_aa: CASRDRGGGSPYNEQFF
cdr3_nt: TGTGCCAGCAGGGACAGGGGGGGCGGGAGTCCCTACAATGAGCAGTTCTTC

clone_size: .
v_call: TRBV19
j_call: TRBJ1-2
d_call: .
cdr3_aa: CASSMGTLGYTF
cdr3_nt: TGTGCCAGTAGTATGGGGACACTTGGCTACACCTTC

clone_size: .
v_call: TRBV28
j_call: TRBJ1-1
d_call: .
cdr3_aa: CASTQGWGGDTEAFF
cdr3_nt: TGTGCCAGCACCCAGGGGTGGGGGGGTGACACTGAAGCTTTCTTT

clone_size: .
v_call: TRBV10-3
j_call: TRBJ2-2
d_call: TRBD2
cdr3_aa: CAISELSGRDGTGELFF
cdr3_nt: TGTGCCATCAGTGAGCTTAGCGGGAGGGACGGCACCGGGGAGCTGTTTTTT

clone_size: .
v_call: TRBV2
j_call: TRBJ2-6
d_call: .
cdr3_aa: CASRVEDSGANVLTF
cdr3_nt: TGTGCCTCAAGGGTGGAGGACTCTGGGGCCAACGTCCTGACTTTC

clone_size: .
v_call: TRBV19
j_call: TRBJ2-7
d_call: TRBD2
cdr3_aa: CASSIGGRVYEQYF
cdr3_nt: TGTGCCAGTAGTATAGGAGGGAGGGTCTACGAGCAGTACTTC

clone_size: .
v_call: TRBV11-2
j_call: TRBJ2-7
d_call: .
cdr3_aa: CATPTTRGSSYEQYF
cdr3_nt: TGTGCCACTCCCACCACCCGCGGCAGCTCCTACGAGCAGTACTTC

clone_size: once
v_call: TRBV12-3/TRBV12-4
j_call: TRBJ2-5
d_call: .
cdr3_aa: CASSENREGTQYF
cdr3_nt: TGTGCCAGCAGTGAAAACAGAGAGGGGACCCAGTACTTC

clone_size: .
v_call: TRBV9
j_call: TRBJ2-3
d_call: .
cdr3_aa: CASSVLGTRNTDTQYF
cdr3_nt: TGTGCCAGCAGCGTACTCGGCACTAGGAATACAGATACGCAGTATTTT

clone_size: .
v_call: TRBV12-3/TRBV12-4
j_call: TRBJ2-1
d_call: .
cdr3_aa: CASSRGTGREQFF
cdr3_nt: TGTGCCAGCAGCCGCGGGACTGGACGTGAGCAGTTCTTC

clone_size: few
v_call: TRBV11-2
j_call: TRBJ2-7
d_call: TRBD2
cdr3_aa: CASSLVPPRGRVSSYEQYF
cdr3_nt: TGTGCCAGCAGCTTAGTACCCCCCCGCGGGAGAGTGAGCTCCTACGAGCAGTACTTC

clone_size: .
v_call: TRBV7-3
j_call: TRBJ2-1
d_call: TRBD2
cdr3_aa: CASSSGLANNEQFF
cdr3_nt: TGTGCCAGCAGCTCCGGACTAGCGAACAATGAGCAGTTCTTC

clone_size: .
v_call: TRBV19
j_call: TRBJ2-3
d_call: TRBD2
cdr3_aa: CASSIGGRGTDTQYF
cdr3_nt: TGTGCCAGTAGTATCGGCGGGAGAGGCACAGATACGCAGTATTTT

clone_size: .
v_call: TRBV10-3
j_call: TRBJ2-5
d_call: TRBD2
cdr3_aa: CAIRGLAGGQETQYF
cdr3_nt: TGTGCCATCAGGGGACTAGCGGGAGGCCAAGAGACCCAGTACTTC

clone_size: .
v_call: TRBV28
j_call: TRBJ2-7
d_call: .
cdr3_aa: CASSLSTVYEQYF
cdr3_nt: TGTGCCAGCAGTTTATCGACAGTCTACGAGCAGTACTTC

clone_size: .
v_call: TRBV10-1
j_call: TRBJ2-1
d_call: .
cdr3_aa: CASSNRESSYNEQFF
cdr3_nt: TGCGCCAGCAGCAACAGGGAGAGCTCCTACAATGAGCAGTTCTTC

clone_size: .
v_call: TRBV19
j_call: TRBJ1-6
d_call: .
cdr3_aa: CASSIQGRGASPLHF
cdr3_nt: TGTGCCAGTAGTATACAAGGCAGAGGAGCTTCACCCCTCCACTTT

clone_size: once
v_call: TRBV15
j_call: TRBJ1-6
d_call: .
cdr3_aa: CATSREGRGINSPLHF
cdr3_nt: TGTGCCACCAGCAGAGAAGGGAGGGGAATCAATTCACCCCTCCACTTT

clone_size: once
v_call: TRBV30
j_call: TRBJ2-5
d_call: TRBD2
cdr3_aa: CAWTWGLAGGGETQYF
cdr3_nt: TGTGCCTGGACTTGGGGGCTAGCGGGAGGAGGGGAGACCCAGTACTTC

clone_size: .
v_call: TRBV9
j_call: TRBJ2-3
d_call: .
cdr3_aa: CASSVGQITDTQYF
cdr3_nt: TGTGCCAGCAGCGTAGGACAGATTACAGATACGCAGTATTTT

clone_size: .
v_call: TRBV6-5
j_call: TRBJ1-1
d_call: .
cdr3_aa: CASSSGTLRTEAFF
cdr3_nt: TGTGCCAGCAGTTCCGGGACACTACGGACTGAAGCTTTCTTT

clone_size: .
v_call: TRBV7-2
j_call: TRBJ1-2
d_call: TRBD1
cdr3_aa: CASSSTGGPSGYTF
cdr3_nt: TGTGCCAGCAGCTCGACAGGGGGGCCTTCTGGCTACACCTTC

clone_size: .
v_call: TRBV12-3/TRBV12-4
j_call: TRBJ1-1
d_call: .
cdr3_aa: CASSLSTGTEAFF
cdr3_nt: TGTGCCAGCAGTTTATCTACAGGCACTGAAGCTTTCTTT

clone_size: .
v_call: TRBV11-2
j_call: TRBJ2-1
d_call: TRBD2
cdr3_aa: CASSYLAGAYNEQFF
cdr3_nt: TGTGCCAGCAGCTACCTAGCGGGAGCCTACAATGAGCAGTTCTTC

clone_size: few
v_call: TRBV4-1
j_call: TRBJ2-1
d_call: TRBD1
cdr3_aa: CASSPDRTGTQFEQFF
cdr3_nt: TGCGCCAGCAGCCCCGATCGGACAGGTACACAATTCGAGCAGTTCTTC

clone_size: .
v_call: TRBV5-1
j_call: TRBJ2-1
d_call: TRBD1
cdr3_aa: CASSSWDREAEQFF
cdr3_nt: TGCGCCAGCAGCTCTTGGGACAGGGAGGCTGAGCAGTTCTTC

clone_size: few
v_call: TRBV7-9
j_call: TRBJ1-4
d_call: .
cdr3_aa: CASSPLEAATNEKLFF
cdr3_nt: TGTGCCAGCAGCCCGCTTGAGGCTGCAACTAATGAAAAACTGTTTTTT